This TCR beta chain came from a study of blood T cell repertoires in COVID-19. Assay used: immunoSEQ multiplex PCR; TCRdb lists only in-frame clones, some missing. Of fewer than 350,000 clones detected, 86% appear once; the ten largest clones hold 3.5% to 4.5%. Germline CDR1 is MNHEY and CDR2 is SVGAGI. Trimming removed 6 bases from V and 8 bases from J; junction bases left unmatched: 12. CDR3 length equals 14 residues. The sequence was collected from a woman in her 40s with acute COVID-19. The material sequenced was PBMCs or T cells enriched from blood (not recorded which). J is TRBJ2-7 and V is TRBV6-5; 8 bases match TRBD1. The CDR3 coding sequence is TGTGCCAGCAGACCTCGCCTTCAGGGGGCCCAGCAGTACTTC. Translated, it gives CASRPRLQGAQQYF.